Shown below are 19 T cell receptor beta chains from a single sample sequenced in a study of shared T cell receptors in the human thymus. Profiling relied on immunoSEQ multiplex PCR, and the TCRdb table lists in-frame clones only, not all of them. The repertoire includes 700,000 or so clones, 80% to 90% of them detected once, and approximately 0.01% sits in the top ten. This sample was also put to use in a study of human thymus T cells.

Sequencing input: thymocytes. These receptors all come from a girl under three years old with a congenital heart defect.

The chain recombines TRBV30 with TRBJ2-7; D is possibly TRBD1 (5 bases). Germline values: CDR1 GTSNPN, CDR2 SVGIG (reference sequence). The V end lost 1 base, the J end lost 1 base, and 14 bases lay between the germline ends. CDR3 length: 15 amino acids. The CDR3 region has the DNA TGTGCCTGGAGTGGGAAGGCAGGGCCTTCCTACGAGCAGTACTTC. Amino acid sequence: CAWSGKAGPSYEQYF. The whole variable domain, remainder taken from reference TRBV30 and TRBJ2-7, is SQTIHQWPATLVQPVGSPLSLECTVEGTSNPNLYWYRQAAGRGLQLLFYSVGIGQISSEVPQNLSASRPQDRQFILSSKKLLLSDSGFYLCAWSGKAGPSYEQYFGPGTRLTVT.

The chain combines TRBV27 with TRBJ2-7; tentatively, D is TRBD1 (5 bases). Per the germline V gene, CDR1 is MNHEY and CDR2 is SMNVEV (reference sequence). Deletions cut 6 bases from V and 4 bases from J, with 19 bases between. The CDR3 has 15 residues. The CDR3 here is CASRNRTGPKYEQYF. CDR3 coding DNA: TGTGCCAGCAGGAACCGCACAGGCCCCAAATACGAGCAGTACTTC.

This chain connects TRBV7-3 to TRBJ2-1; 7 nucleotides match TRBD2. CDR1 is SGHTA, CDR2 FQGTGA, per germline. J lost 7 bases, V lost 2 bases, and 2 bases had no gene match. CDR3 size: 13 residues. The CDR3: CASSLYGGNEQFF. In DNA form, the CDR3 reads TGTGCCAGCAGCTTATACGGGGGGAATGAGCAGTTCTTC. The full variable domain, its missing parts supplied by reference TRBV7-3 and TRBJ2-1, is GAGVSQTPSNKVTEKGKYVELRCDPISGHTALYWYRQSLGQGPEFLIYFQGTGAADDSGLPNDRFFAVRPEGSVSTLKIQRTERGDSAVYLCASSLYGGNEQFFGPGTRLTVL.

The V and J genes are TRBV29-1 and TRBJ2-1, with D unclear. V was clipped by 6 bases and J by 7 bases, with 16 bases between them. The CDR3 covers 13 residues. CDR1 and CDR2 (germline): SQVTM, ANQGSEA. CDR3 nucleotides: TGCAGCGTGCCAGGATCCGTTAGGAATGAGCAGTTCTTC. Protein: CSVPGSVRNEQFF.

The chain uses TRBV5-1 and TRBJ2-1; weak D call: TRBD2 (5 bases). The V and J ends lost 0 bases and 0 bases respectively, with 19 bases between them. The CDR3 has 19 amino acids. Germline-derived CDR1 and CDR2 are SGHRS and YFSETQ. The CDR3 reads CASSLEGGGYGSSYNEQFF. The DNA of the CDR3 is TGCGCCAGCAGCTTGGAGGGTGGTGGGTATGGGAGCTCCTACAATGAGCAGTTCTTC.

The chain has TRBV5-1 and TRBJ2-7; 10 bases align to TRBD2. Germline V gene sequence: CDR1 SGHRS, CDR2 YFSETQ. Trimming removed 5 bases from V and 1 base from J; junction bases left unmatched: 9. This CDR3 region has 16 residues. The CDR3 nucleotides are TGCGCCAGCAGTATCTTTAGCGGGGGGCCTTCCTACGAGCAGTACTTC. Its protein is CASSIFSGGPSYEQYF.

For this clone: The junction departs from the called germline gene at one end, perhaps through a read error. The chain links TRBV20-1 to TRBJ1-2; maybe TRBD1 (5 bases). In germline, CDR1 is DFQATT, CDR2 SNEGSKA (reference sequence). This CDR3 spans 11 amino acids. CDR3 sequence: CSAPRQSELAF. As DNA, the CDR3 is TGCAGTGCTCCCCGACAGTCTGAGTTAGCCTTC.

This chain connects TRBV5-1 to TRBJ1-1; D possibly corresponds to TRBD1 (6 bases). Between the trimmed V and J ends, which lost 8 bases and 1 base, there was a span of 15 bases. The CDR3 length is 14 residues. Germline CDR1 and CDR2: SGHRS and YFSETQ. The CDR3 spells CASYPGAANTEAFF. The CDR3 coding sequence is TGCGCCAGTTACCCAGGGGCTGCGAACACTGAAGCTTTCTTT.

This clone has a handful of counts. The chain links TRBV6-1 to TRBJ1-2; D is uncertain. The CDR3 is 12 amino acids. In germline, CDR1 is MNHNS, CDR2 SASEGT. V was pared by 4 bases and J by 4 bases, with 7 bases between. In nucleotides, the CDR3 is TGTGCCAGCAGTGTACTGCCCTATGGCTACACCTTC. Amino acid sequence: CASSVLPYGYTF.

This sequence joins TRBV6-1 and TRBJ2-7, with 8 bases fitting TRBD1. With V trimmed by 4 bases and J by 3 bases, 8 bases remained unmatched. CDR1 is MNHNS, CDR2 SASEGT, per germline. The CDR3 is made up of 15 amino acids. Here the CDR3 reads CASSGIRGLGYEQYF. Written as DNA, the CDR3 is TGTGCCAGCAGTGGAATCAGGGGGCTTGGCTACGAGCAGTACTTC.

This clone showed up just a few times. The CDR3 nucleotides are TGTGCCAGCAGCTTTCGAGGGCTGGGGGCCGAGGGGACTGAAGCTTTCTTT. Translating gives CASSFRGLGAEGTEAFF. V gene TRBV5-6 combines with J gene TRBJ1-1, with a tentative D call TRBD1 (6 bases). Germline assignment: CDR1 SGHDT and CDR2 YYEEEE. This CDR3 spans 17 amino acids. The germline V and J ends were trimmed by 2 bases and 5 bases, with 22 bases remaining between them.

The rearrangement links TRBV5-1 to TRBJ1-1, with 7 bases identical to TRBD1. Germline trimming cut 2 bases from V and 0 bases from J; bases unmatched to any gene: 4. CDR1 SGHRS and CDR2 YFSETQ come from the germline V gene. The CDR3 totals 15 residues. CDR3 in DNA: TGCGCCAGCAGCTTACCAGGGGGGCTGAACACTGAAGCTTTCTTT. It codes for CASSLPGGLNTEAFF.

This clone was observed once. The V call is TRBV15, the J call TRBJ1-5, with 8 bases matching TRBD1. Germline V gene data show CDR1 as LNHNV and CDR2 as YYDKDF (reference sequence). Trimming cost V 0 bases and J 9 bases; bases outside gene matches: 1. The CDR3 runs to 13 residues. CDR3 sequence reads: CATSREGTGPQHF. CDR3 nucleotides: TGTGCCACCAGCAGAGAGGGGACAGGGCCCCAGCATTTT.

The rearrangement uses TRBV18 and TRBJ1-5; D gene unclear. In germline, CDR1 is KGHSH, CDR2 LQKENI. Trimming took off 6 bases at V and 7 bases at J, with 19 bases between the two ends. The CDR3 extends over 15 amino acids. CDR3 bases: TGTGCCAGCTCCCGAACGGACGGGGAGGGCCAGCCCCAGCATTTT. Translating gives CASSRTDGEGQPQHF.

The V call is TRBV9, the J call TRBJ1-2; D is unresolved. V lost 4 bases and J lost 8, with 21 bases in between. The CDR3 extends over 15 amino acids. Germline V gene sequence: CDR1 SGDLS, CDR2 YYNGEE. The CDR3 loop is CASSIHSYLGHGYTF. The DNA for the CDR3 is TGTGCCAGCAGCATACATTCTTACCTTGGGCACGGCTACACCTTC.

This rearrangement joins TRBV19 to TRBJ1-5, with D perhaps matching TRBD1 (5 bases). This CDR3 has 16 residues. Trimming cost V 5 bases and J 7 bases, with 21 bases left between them. Per the germline V gene, CDR1 is LNHDA and CDR2 is SQIVND (reference sequence). This CDR3 is CASSAGGGWEFQPQHF. CDR3 DNA: TGTGCCAGTAGTGCCGGGGGGGGATGGGAATTCCAGCCCCAGCATTTT.

The chain employs TRBV4-1 and TRBJ2-2; 7 nucleotides agree with TRBD2. This CDR3 contains 21 residues. Germline loops: CDR1 MGHRA, CDR2 YSYEKL. V was clipped by 0 bases and J by 5 bases; unmatched bases: 21. The CDR3 loop is CASSQDVTLERGCNPTGELFF. The CDR3 DNA sequence: TGCGCCAGCAGCCAAGATGTCACGTTGGAGCGGGGCTGTAATCCAACCGGGGAGCTGTTTTTT.

This chain connects TRBV29-1 to TRBJ2-4, with 7 bases aligning to TRBD1. Germline CDR1 and CDR2: SQVTM and ANQGSEA. This CDR3 contains 14 residues. The ends lost 4 bases at V and 5 bases at J; junction bases unmatched: 8. The DNA of the CDR3 is TGCAGCGTTGTAGATGGGGACAGTCAAAACATTCAGTACTTC. It codes for CSVVDGDSQNIQYF.

The V and J genes are TRBV15 and TRBJ1-2; weak D call: TRBD1 (6 bases). V lost 7 bases, J lost 3 bases, and 21 bases lay in between. Germline CDR1 reads LNHNV; CDR2 reads YYDKDF (reference sequence). This CDR3 region has 16 residues. DNA of the CDR3: TGTGCCACCACCCCGTGGGGGGAGGGGGGAGACTATGGCTACACCTTC. This translates into CATTPWGEGGDYGYTF.